The subject of this entry is one TCR beta chain. The V segment lost 5 bases and the J segment 2 bases; nucleotides outside the gene matches: 7. This CDR3 region has 15 residues. The germline gives CDR1 LNHDA, CDR2 SQIVND (reference sequence). In the study's own analysis: Estimation of nucleated cell counts relied on the amplification of reference gene primers. Clones were sequenced by immunoSEQ multiplex PCR, and TCRdb holds only the in-frame ones, with some missing. The D gene and trimming were derived from the DNA, and the V and J assignments and clone size from that table. The table includes 85,000 to 100,000 clones, 70% to 90% detected once. This sample was included in a study of blood T cell repertoires in COVID-19. As for the study in general: The study drew acute and convalescent COVID-19 samples from the United States, Italy and Spain. Sources were T cells, B-cell-depleted T cells, or PBMCs; the material itself was cDNA or gDNA.

This clonotype was sampled from a man aged 50-60 years with active or convalescent COVID-19. Sequencing was done on a sample of peripheral blood. This sequence joins TRBV19 and TRBJ2-3, with 7 positions matching TRBD1. CDR3: CASSFRTGSTDTQYF. The CDR3 bases are TGTGCCAGTAGTTTTAGGACAGGTTCCACAGATACGCAGTATTTT.